This T cell receptor beta chain appears in the sequencing data of a study of shared clonotypes between healthy human individuals. The study, taken as a whole, reports: An anticipated effect of sequencing depth on clonotype sharing among donors was recognized. Estimated richness was generally greater in naive than memory subsets. Rarefaction showed that sequencing of sorted subsets was incomplete (despite large depth).

Here immunoSEQ multiplex PCR was the method, and the copy in TCRdb shows in-frame clones only, minus some. The sample has about 1.5 million clones, around 98% seen once; the top ten hold approximately 0.45%. The CDR3 is 16 residues long. Germline CDR1 KGHSH, CDR2 LQKENI. The V gene lost 5 bases and the J gene lost 1 base, with 14 bases spanning the gap. As concerns this clone: As yet, its antigen is unknown.

Sequencing used naive CD4+ T cells sorted from blood. Noted subset: CD45RA+ positively selected. V is TRBV18 and J is TRBJ2-2; D is perhaps TRBD1 or TRBD2 (5 bases each). This clonotype originated in a man aged 30-40 years in good health. The CDR3: CASSTTGPKNTGELFF. The CDR3 DNA follows: TGTGCCAGCTCAACAACGGGACCCAAGAACACCGGGGAGCTGTTTTTT.